This T cell receptor beta chain was sequenced during a study of blood T cell repertoires in COVID-19. The CDR3 totals 16 residues. Germline loops: CDR1 SGHTS, CDR2 YDEGEE. The V gene end was trimmed by 4 bases and the J gene end by 4 bases; junction bases not matched to a gene: 9. Sequencing was performed with immunoSEQ multiplex PCR; in TCRdb, only in-frame clones are kept and a portion is missing. Among tens of thousands of clones listed, roughly 86% were seen once. The chain has TRBV5-8 and TRBJ2-3, with TRBD1 identical over 10 bases. The source of this sequence is a man between 65 and 80 years old with acute or convalescent COVID-19. Sample: peripheral blood. CDR3: CASSPPGQGYADTQYF. DNA of the CDR3: TGTGCCAGCAGCCCACCGGGACAGGGGTACGCAGATACGCAGTATTTT.